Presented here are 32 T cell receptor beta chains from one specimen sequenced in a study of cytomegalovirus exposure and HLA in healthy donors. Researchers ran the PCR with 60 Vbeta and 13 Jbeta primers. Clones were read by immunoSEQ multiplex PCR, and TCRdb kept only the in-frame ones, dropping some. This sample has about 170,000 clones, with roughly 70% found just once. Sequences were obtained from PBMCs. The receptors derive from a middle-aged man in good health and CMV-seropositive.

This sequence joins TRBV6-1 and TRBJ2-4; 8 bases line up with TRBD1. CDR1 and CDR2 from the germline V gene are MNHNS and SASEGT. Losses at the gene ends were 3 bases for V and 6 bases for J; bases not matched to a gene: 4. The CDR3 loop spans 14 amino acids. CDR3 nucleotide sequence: TGTGCCAGCAGTGACCGGGACAGGATAAACATTCAGTACTTC. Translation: CASSDRDRINIQYF.

CDR3 in DNA: TGTGCCAGCAGTGAGCGGGAGAACGGAGCGGCTTTCTTT. Translation: CASSERENGAAFF. The gene calls are TRBV2 and TRBJ1-1, with D uncertain. The CDR3 has 13 residues. Germline CDR1 and CDR2: SNHLY and FYNNEI. Trimming pared 3 bases from V and 11 bases from J, leaving 16 bases between. Variable domain in full (rest from reference TRBV2 and TRBJ1-1): EPEVTQTPSHQVTQMGQEVILRCVPISNHLYFYWYRQILGQKVEFLVSFYNNEISEKSEIFDDQFSVERPDGSNFTLKIRSTKLEDSAMYFCASSERENGAAFFGQGTRLTVV.

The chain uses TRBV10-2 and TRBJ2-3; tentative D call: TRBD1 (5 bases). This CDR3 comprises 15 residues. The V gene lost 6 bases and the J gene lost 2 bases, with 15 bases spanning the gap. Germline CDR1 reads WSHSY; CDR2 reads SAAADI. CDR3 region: CASSLRQPITDTQYF. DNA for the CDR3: TGCGCCAGCAGCCTTAGACAGCCTATCACAGATACGCAGTATTTT.

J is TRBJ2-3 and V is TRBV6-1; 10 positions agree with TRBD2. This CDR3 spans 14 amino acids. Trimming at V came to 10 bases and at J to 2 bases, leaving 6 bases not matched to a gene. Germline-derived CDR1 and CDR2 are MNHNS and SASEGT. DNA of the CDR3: TGTGCCACCCTAGCGGGGGAGATCACAGATACGCAGTATTTT. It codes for CATLAGEITDTQYF.

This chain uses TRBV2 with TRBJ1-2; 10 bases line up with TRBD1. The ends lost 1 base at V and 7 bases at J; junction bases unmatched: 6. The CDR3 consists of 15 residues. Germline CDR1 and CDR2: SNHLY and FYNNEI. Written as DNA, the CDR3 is TGTGCCAGCAGTGAAGTGGGACAGGGGTTTCGTGGCTACACCTTC. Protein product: CASSEVGQGFRGYTF.

For the CDR3, the DNA is TGTGCCAGCAGCTCATCATCCCCGGGACTCGAATCAGATACGCAGTATTTT. As protein: CASSSSSPGLESDTQYF. This chain connects TRBV7-9 to TRBJ2-3; D possibly corresponds to TRBD2 (6 bases). CDR3 length: 17 amino acids. V lost 4 bases, J lost 4 bases, and 21 bases lay in between. The germline CDR1 and CDR2 sequences are SEHNR and FQNEAQ (reference sequence).

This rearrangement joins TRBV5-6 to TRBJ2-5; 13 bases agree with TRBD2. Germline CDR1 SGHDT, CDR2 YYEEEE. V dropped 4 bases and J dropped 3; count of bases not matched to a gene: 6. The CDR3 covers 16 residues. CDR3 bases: TGTGCCAGCAGCGCGGGACTAGCGGGGATAAAAGAGACCCAGTACTTC. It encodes CASSAGLAGIKETQYF.

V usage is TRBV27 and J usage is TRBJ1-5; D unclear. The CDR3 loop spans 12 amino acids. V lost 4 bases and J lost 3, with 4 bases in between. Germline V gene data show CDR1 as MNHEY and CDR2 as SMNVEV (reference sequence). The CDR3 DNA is TGTGCCAGCAGTTCACACAATCAGCCCCAGCATTTT. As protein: CASSSHNQPQHF.

CDR3 residues: CASSPLAGGENEQFF. The CDR3 DNA follows: TGTGCCAGCAGTCCACTAGCGGGGGGTGAAAATGAGCAGTTCTTC. V gene TRBV6-5 combines with J gene TRBJ2-1, with 12 bases identical to TRBD2. The CDR3 consists of 15 residues. Unmatched junction bases numbered 6, after V lost 5 bases and J lost 7 bases. Looked up from germline, CDR1 is MNHEY and CDR2 is SVGAGI.

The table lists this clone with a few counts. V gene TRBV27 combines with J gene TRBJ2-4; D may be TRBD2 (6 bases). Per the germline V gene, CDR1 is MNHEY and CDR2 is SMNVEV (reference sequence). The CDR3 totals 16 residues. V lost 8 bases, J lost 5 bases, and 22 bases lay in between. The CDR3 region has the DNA TGTGCCAGCGGATCACAGGCTTGGGGCGGGGAAAACATTCAGTACTTC. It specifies CASGSQAWGGENIQYF.

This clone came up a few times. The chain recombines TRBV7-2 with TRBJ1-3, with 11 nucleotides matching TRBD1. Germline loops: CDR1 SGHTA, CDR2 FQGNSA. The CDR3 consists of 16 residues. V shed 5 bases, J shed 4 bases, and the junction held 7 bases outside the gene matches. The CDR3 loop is CASSPARTGGGNTIYF. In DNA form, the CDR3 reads TGTGCCAGCAGCCCTGCGAGGACAGGGGGCGGAAACACCATATATTTT.

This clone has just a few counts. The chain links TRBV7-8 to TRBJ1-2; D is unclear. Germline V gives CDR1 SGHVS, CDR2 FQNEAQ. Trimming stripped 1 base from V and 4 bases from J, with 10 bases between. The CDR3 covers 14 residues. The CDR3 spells CASSLGGGGYGYTF. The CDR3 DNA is TGTGCCAGCAGCTTAGGGGGAGGCGGCTATGGCTACACCTTC.

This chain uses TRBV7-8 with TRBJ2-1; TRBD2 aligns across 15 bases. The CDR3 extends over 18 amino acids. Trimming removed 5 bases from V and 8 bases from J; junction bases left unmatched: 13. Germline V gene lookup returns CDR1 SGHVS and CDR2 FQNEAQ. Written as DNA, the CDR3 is TGTGCCAGCAGCCCCCGGACTAGCGGGGGGGCCGAGTGGGATGAGCAGTTCTTC. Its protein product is CASSPRTSGGAEWDEQFF.

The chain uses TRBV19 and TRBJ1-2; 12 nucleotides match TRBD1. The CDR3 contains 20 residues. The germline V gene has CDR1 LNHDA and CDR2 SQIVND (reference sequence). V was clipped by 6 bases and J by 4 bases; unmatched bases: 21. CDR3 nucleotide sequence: TGTGCCAGTAGCCAATTCGCCGGGACAGGGGGCTTGGGGGTAGGCTATGGCTACACCTTC. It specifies CASSQFAGTGGLGVGYGYTF.

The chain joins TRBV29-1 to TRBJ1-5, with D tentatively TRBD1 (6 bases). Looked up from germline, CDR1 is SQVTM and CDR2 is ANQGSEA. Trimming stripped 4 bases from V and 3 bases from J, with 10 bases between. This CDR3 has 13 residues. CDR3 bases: TGCAGCGTTGGGGGGACAAACAATCAGCCCCAGCATTTT. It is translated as CSVGGTNNQPQHF.

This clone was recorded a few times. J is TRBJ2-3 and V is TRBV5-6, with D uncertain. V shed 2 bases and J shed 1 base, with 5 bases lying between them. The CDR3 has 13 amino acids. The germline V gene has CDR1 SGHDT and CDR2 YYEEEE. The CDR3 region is CASSFQGTDTQYF. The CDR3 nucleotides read TGTGCCAGCAGCTTCCAGGGCACAGATACGCAGTATTTT.

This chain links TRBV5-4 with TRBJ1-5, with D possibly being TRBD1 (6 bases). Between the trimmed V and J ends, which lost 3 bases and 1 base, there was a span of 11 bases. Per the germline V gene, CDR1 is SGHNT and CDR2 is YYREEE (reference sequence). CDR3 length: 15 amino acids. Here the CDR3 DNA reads TGTGCCAGCAGCTCAGGGGTAGGGAGCAATCAGCCCCAGCATTTT. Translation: CASSSGVGSNQPQHF.

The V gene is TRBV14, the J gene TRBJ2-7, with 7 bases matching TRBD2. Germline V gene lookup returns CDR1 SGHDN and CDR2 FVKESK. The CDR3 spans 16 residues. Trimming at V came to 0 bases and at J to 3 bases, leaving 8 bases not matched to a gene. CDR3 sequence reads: CASSQEWGGIVYEQYF. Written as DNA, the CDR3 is TGTGCCAGCAGCCAAGAGTGGGGGGGAATTGTCTACGAGCAGTACTTC.

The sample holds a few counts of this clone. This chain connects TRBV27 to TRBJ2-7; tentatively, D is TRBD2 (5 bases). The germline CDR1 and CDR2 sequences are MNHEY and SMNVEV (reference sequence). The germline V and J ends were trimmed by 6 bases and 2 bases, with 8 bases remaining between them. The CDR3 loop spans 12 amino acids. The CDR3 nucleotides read TGTGCCAGCAGCCCCGGGACCTACGAGCAGTACTTC. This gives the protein CASSPGTYEQYF.

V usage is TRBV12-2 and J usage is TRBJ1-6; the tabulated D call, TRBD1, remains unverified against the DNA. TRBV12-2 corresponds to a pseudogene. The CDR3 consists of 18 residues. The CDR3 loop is CASRTRTGGKSYNSPLHF. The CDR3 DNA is TGTGCAAGTCGCACTCGGACAGGGGGAAAGTCCTATAATTCACCCCTCCACTTT.

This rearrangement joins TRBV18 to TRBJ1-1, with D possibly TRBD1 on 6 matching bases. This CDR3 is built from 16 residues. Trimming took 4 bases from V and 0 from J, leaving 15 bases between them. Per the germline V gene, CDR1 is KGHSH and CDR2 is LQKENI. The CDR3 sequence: CASSLAGGRMNTEAFF. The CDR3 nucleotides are TGTGCCAGCTCACTAGCGGGGGGGCGGATGAACACTGAAGCTTTCTTT. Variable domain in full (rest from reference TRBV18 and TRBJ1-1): NAGVMQNPRHLVRRRGQEARLRCSPMKGHSHVYWYRQLPEEGLKFMVYLQKENIIDESGMPKERFSAEFPKEGPSILRIQQVVRGDSAAYFCASSLAGGRMNTEAFFGQGTRLTVV.

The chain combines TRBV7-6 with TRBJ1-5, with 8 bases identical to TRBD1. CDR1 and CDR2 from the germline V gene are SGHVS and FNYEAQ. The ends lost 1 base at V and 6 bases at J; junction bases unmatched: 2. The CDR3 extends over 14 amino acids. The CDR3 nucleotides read TGTGCCAGCAGCTTAGGCAGGGGGCTTCAGCCCCAGCATTTT. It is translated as CASSLGRGLQPQHF.

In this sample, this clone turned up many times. The CDR3 here is CAIRTGTGTEAFF. The CDR3 DNA reads as TGTGCCATCAGGACAGGGACCGGCACTGAAGCTTTCTTT. The gene calls are TRBV10-3 and TRBJ1-1; 7 nucleotides match TRBD1. This CDR3 is built from 13 residues. Germline values: CDR1 ENHRY, CDR2 SYGVKD. V gave up 6 bases and J gave up 4 bases; unmatched junction bases: 5.

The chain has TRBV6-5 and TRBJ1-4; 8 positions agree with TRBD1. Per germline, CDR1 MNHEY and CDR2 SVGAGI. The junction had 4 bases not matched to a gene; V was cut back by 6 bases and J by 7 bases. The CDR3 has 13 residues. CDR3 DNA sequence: TGTGCCAGCAGCGGACAGGGAGGTGAAAAACTGTTTTTT. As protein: CASSGQGGEKLFF.

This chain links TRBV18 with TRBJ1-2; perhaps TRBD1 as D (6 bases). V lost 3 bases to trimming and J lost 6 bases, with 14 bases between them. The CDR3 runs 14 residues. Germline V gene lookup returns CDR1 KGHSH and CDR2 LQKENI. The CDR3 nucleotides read TGTGCCAGCTCACCTAGCGGGACAACCGATGGCTACACCTTC. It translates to CASSPSGTTDGYTF.

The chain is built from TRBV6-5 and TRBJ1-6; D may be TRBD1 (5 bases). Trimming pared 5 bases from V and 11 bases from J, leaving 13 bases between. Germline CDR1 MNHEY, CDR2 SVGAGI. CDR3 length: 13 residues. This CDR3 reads CASSAQGIAPLHF. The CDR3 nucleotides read TGTGCCAGCAGTGCTCAGGGAATCGCACCCCTCCACTTT.

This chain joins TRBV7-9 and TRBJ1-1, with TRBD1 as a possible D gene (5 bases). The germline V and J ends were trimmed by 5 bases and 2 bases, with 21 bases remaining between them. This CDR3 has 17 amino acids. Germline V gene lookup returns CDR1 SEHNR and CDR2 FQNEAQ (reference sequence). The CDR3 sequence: CASSHNGWGRENTEAFF. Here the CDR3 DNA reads TGTGCCAGCAGCCACAACGGTTGGGGCAGGGAAAACACTGAAGCTTTCTTT.

CDR3 nucleotide sequence: TGTGCCAGCAGCCGTGCACAGGTCGGGCCCGGGGAGCTGTTTTTT. Translating it yields CASSRAQVGPGELFF. The J gene is TRBJ2-2, the V gene TRBV7-8, with D possibly matching TRBD1 (5 bases). This CDR3 spans 15 amino acids. The V end was cut by 5 bases, the J end by 6 bases, with 16 bases between. CDR1 and CDR2 (germline): SGHVS, FQNEAQ.

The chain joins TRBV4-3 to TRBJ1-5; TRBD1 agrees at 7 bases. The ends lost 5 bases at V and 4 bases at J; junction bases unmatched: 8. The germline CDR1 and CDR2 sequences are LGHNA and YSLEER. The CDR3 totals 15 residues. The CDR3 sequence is CASSSQTGRNQPQHF. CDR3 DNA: TGCGCCAGCAGCTCCCAGACAGGGCGAAATCAGCCCCAGCATTTT.

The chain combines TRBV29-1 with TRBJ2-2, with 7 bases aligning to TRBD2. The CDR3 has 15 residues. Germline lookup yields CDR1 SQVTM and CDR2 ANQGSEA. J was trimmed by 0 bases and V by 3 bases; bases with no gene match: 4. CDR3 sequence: CSVEGGLANTGELFF. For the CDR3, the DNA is TGCAGCGTTGAGGGAGGGCTTGCGAACACCGGGGAGCTGTTTTTT.

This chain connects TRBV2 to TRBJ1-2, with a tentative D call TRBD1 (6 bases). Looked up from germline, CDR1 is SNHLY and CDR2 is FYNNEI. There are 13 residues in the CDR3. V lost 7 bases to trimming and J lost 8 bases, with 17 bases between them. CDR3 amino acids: CASTRQEIGGYTF. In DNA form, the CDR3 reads TGTGCCAGCACCCGACAGGAGATTGGAGGCTACACCTTC.

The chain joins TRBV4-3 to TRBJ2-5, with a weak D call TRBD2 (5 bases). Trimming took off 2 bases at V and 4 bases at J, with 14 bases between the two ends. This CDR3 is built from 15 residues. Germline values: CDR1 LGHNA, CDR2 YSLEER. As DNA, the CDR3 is TGCGCCAGCAGCCAATACAAGGCAGAGGGAGAGACCCAGTACTTC. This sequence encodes CASSQYKAEGETQYF.